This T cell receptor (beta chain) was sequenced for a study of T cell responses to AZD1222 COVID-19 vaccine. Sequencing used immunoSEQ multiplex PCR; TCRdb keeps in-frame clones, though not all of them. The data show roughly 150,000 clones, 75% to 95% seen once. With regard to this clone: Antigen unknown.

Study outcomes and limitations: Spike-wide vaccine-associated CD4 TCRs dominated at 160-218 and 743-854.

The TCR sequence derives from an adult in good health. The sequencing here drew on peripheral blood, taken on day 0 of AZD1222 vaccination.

CDR3 protein: CASSKAVPDTQYF. CDR3 in DNA: TGTGCCAGTAGTAAAGCAGTACCAGATACGCAGTATTTT. The chain combines TRBV19 with TRBJ2-3; D not resolved. Germline CDR1 reads LNHDA; CDR2 reads SQIVND (reference sequence). V was shortened by 4 bases and J by 4 bases, with 9 bases between the two germline ends. This CDR3 is 13 amino acids long.